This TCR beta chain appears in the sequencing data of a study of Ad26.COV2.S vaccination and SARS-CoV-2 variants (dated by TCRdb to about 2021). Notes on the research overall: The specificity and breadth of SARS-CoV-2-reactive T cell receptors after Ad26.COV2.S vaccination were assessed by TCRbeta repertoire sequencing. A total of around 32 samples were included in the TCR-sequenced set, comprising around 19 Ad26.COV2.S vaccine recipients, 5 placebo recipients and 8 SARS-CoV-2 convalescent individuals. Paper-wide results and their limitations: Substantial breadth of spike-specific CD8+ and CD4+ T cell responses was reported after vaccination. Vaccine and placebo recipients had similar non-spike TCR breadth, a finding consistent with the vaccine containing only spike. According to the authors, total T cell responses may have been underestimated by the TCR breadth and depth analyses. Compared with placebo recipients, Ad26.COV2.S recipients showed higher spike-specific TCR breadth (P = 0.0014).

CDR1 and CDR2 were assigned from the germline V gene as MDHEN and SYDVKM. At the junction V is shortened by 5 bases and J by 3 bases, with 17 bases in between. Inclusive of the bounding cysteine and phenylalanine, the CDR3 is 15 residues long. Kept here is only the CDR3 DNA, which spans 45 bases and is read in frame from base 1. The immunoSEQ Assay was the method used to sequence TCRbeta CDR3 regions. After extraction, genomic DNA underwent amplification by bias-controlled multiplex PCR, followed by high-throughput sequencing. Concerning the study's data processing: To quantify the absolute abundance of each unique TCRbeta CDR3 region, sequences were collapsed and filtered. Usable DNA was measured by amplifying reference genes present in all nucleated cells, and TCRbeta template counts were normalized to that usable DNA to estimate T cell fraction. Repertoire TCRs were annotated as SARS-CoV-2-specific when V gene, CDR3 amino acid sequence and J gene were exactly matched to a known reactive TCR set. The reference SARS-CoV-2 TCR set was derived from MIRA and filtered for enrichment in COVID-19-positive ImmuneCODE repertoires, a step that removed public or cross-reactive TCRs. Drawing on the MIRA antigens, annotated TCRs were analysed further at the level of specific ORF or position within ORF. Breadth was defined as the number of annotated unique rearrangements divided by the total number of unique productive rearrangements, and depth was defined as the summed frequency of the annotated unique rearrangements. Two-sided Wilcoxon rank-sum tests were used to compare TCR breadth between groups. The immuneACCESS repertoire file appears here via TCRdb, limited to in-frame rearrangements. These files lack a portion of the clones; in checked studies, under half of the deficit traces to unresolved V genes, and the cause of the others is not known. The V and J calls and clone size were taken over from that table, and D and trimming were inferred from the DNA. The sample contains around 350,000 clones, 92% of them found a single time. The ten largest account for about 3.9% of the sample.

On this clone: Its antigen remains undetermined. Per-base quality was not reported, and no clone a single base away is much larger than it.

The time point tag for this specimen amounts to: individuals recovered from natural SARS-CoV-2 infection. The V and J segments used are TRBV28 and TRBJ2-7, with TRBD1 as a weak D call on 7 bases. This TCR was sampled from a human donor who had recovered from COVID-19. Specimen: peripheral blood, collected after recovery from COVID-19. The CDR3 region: CASSPTQGTLYEQYF. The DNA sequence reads TGTGCCAGCAGTCCTACACAGGGGACTCTCTACGAGCAGTACTTC.